Below are 11 T cell receptor beta chains sequenced from a single sample in a study of blood T cell repertoires in COVID-19 (TCRdb year 2020). Receptor amplification or capture employed the immunoSEQ multiplex PCR assay. TCRdb stores this immuneACCESS table with in-frame sequences only. Part of the clones is absent; in the studies checked, under half of the shortfall reflects unresolved V genes, and no reason is known for the rest. The table for this sample lists some 41,000 clones; 85% to 95% of them were counted only once. About 6% of the sample goes to the ten largest clones. The sequenced material came from peripheral blood. The source of these receptors is a human donor in a cohort sampled during active COVID-19.

The rearrangement links TRBV5-1 to TRBJ1-6; D unresolved. Between the trimmed V and J ends, which lost 1 base and 7 bases, there was a span of 12 bases. Germline CDR1 SGHRS, CDR2 YFSETQ. There are 15 residues in the CDR3. This CDR3 reads CASSLNTVRNSPLHF. DNA of the CDR3: TGCGCCAGCAGCTTGAATACAGTCCGGAATTCACCCCTCCACTTT.

This rearrangement joins TRBV2 to TRBJ1-5; D may be TRBD1 (5 bases). Germline V CDR1 and CDR2: SNHLY, FYNNEI. With 4 bases removed from V and 5 bases from J, the gap between germline ends came to 15 bases. This CDR3 contains 15 residues. The CDR3 region has the DNA TGTGCCAGCAGTGGATCCGGGGGTGGGTATCAGCCCCAGCATTTT. Translated, it gives CASSGSGGGYQPQHF.

This chain joins TRBV19 and TRBJ1-5, with D possibly TRBD1 on 5 matching bases. From germline, CDR1 is LNHDA and CDR2 SQIVND (reference sequence). V was trimmed by 7 bases and J by 0 bases, leaving 13 bases between them. The CDR3 has 15 amino acids. CDR3 DNA sequence: TGTGCCAGTACCTCAGGGTATAATAGCAATCAGCCCCAGCATTTT. Translation: CASTSGYNSNQPQHF. Based on the CDR3 plus reference TRBV19 and TRBJ1-5, the full variable domain is DGGITQSPKYLFRKEGQNVTLSCEQNLNHDAMYWYRQDPGQGLRLIYYSQIVNDFQKGDIAEGYSVSREKKESFPLTVTSAQKNPTAFYLCASTSGYNSNQPQHFGDGTRLSIL.

The chain has TRBV21-1 and TRBJ2-7; TRBD2 is the table's D call and was not checked against the DNA. TRBV21-1 is noted as a pseudogene. The CDR3 spans 11 residues. For the CDR3, the DNA is TGTGCCAGCAGCAGTACTTACGAGCAGTACTTC. Translation: CASSSTYEQYF.

The V and J genes are TRBV2 and TRBJ1-6, with 7 bases aligning to TRBD1. The CDR3 has 16 residues. Germline-derived CDR1 and CDR2 are SNHLY and FYNNEI. With 2 bases clipped from V and 10 bases from J, the junction kept 11 bases outside the gene matches. CDR3 amino acids: CASSENSQGVGSPLHF. CDR3 coding DNA: TGTGCCAGCAGTGAAAACTCCCAGGGGGTGGGATCACCCCTCCACTTT.

The chain joins TRBV19 to TRBJ1-1; D not certain. The CDR3 has 13 amino acids. V lost 6 bases and J lost 1, with 9 bases in between. Per the germline V gene, CDR1 is LNHDA and CDR2 is SQIVND (reference sequence). The chain's CDR3 is CASSLQSNTEAFF. The CDR3 coding sequence is TGTGCCAGTAGCTTACAGTCGAACACTGAAGCTTTCTTT.

The J gene is TRBJ2-1, the V gene TRBV6-4; 10 bases are a match to TRBD2. CDR1 and CDR2 (germline): MRHNA, SNTAGT. V gave up 2 bases and J gave up 8 bases; unmatched junction bases: 6. The CDR3 totals 15 residues. DNA for the CDR3: TGTGCCAGCAGTGACCTGCCTAGCGGGGGCCATGAGCAGTTCTTC. The encoded protein is CASSDLPSGGHEQFF.

This clone was seen a few times. This chain joins TRBV15 and TRBJ2-1; TRBD2 matches at 7 bases. The germline CDR1 and CDR2 sequences are LNHNV and YYDKDF (reference sequence). Germline trimming cut 5 bases from V and 10 bases from J; bases unmatched to any gene: 14. CDR3 length equals 15 residues. CDR3 bases: TGTGCCACCAGCCAAATGAGACCCTTGGGAGGGGAGCAGTTCTTC. Translated, it gives CATSQMRPLGGEQFF.

This chain links TRBV5-1 with TRBJ2-1; 8 nucleotides agree with TRBD1. Looked up from germline, CDR1 is SGHRS and CDR2 is YFSETQ. V shed 3 bases, J shed 16 bases, and the junction held 9 bases outside the gene matches. The CDR3 covers 12 residues. CDR3 nucleotide sequence: TGCGCCAGCAGCTACGGACAGGGTCCCCTTTTCTTC. It translates to CASSYGQGPLFF.

The chain uses TRBV6-6 and TRBJ2-7; 7 bases are shared with TRBD1. The CDR3 runs 13 residues. Trimming removed 7 bases from V and 3 bases from J; junction bases left unmatched: 6. The germline V gene has CDR1 MNHNY and CDR2 SVGAGI (reference sequence). The CDR3 loop reads CASKMGTDYEQYF. The CDR3, as DNA: TGTGCCAGCAAGATGGGGACAGACTACGAGCAGTACTTC.

This chain links TRBV6-4 with TRBJ2-1, with D unclear. Germline CDR1 is MRHNA and CDR2 is SNTAGT. Deletions cut 6 bases from V and 7 bases from J, with 13 bases between. The CDR3 has 13 amino acids. Here the CDR3 reads CASRAAYINEQFF. CDR3 bases: TGTGCCAGCAGAGCCGCGTATATTAATGAGCAGTTCTTC.